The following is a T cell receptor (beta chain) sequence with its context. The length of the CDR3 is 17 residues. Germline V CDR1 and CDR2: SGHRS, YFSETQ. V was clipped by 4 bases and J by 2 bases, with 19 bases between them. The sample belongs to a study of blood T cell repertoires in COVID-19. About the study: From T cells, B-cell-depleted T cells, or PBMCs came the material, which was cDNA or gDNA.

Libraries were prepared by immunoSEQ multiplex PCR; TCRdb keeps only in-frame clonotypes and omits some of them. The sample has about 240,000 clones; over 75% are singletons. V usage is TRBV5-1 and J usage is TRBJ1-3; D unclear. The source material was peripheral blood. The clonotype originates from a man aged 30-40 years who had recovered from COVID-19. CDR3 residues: CASSHKGGSGAGNTIYF. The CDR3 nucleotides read TGCGCCAGCAGCCACAAAGGCGGATCTGGTGCTGGAAACACCATATATTTT.